This is a list of T cell receptor beta chains from one sample in a study of cytomegalovirus exposure and HLA in healthy donors. The table came from immunoSEQ multiplex PCR; TCRdb's copy has only in-frame clones and leaves some out. The sample records some 100,000 clones, around 75% being singletons. Input material: PBMCs. These receptors were collected from a man aged 45-60 years in good health and CMV-seronegative. Both conserved end residues are part of each CDR3. A D gene is named only where the DNA matches it firmly. The listing skips clone size in some rows; elsewhere it reads once, few, many or a size class.

15 - TRBJ2-2 TRBD2 TRBV28 CAREQLAGESGELFF TGTGCCAGAGAGCAACTAGCGGGAGAGTCCGGGGAGCTGTTTTTT
14 - TRBJ2-3 - TRBV4-1 CASSQVSRGDTQYF TGCGCCAGCAGCCAAGTATCCAGGGGAGATACGCAGTATTTT
16 - TRBJ1-4 TRBD1 TRBV5-6 CASSRDRGRTNEKLFF TGTGCCAGCAGCAGGGACAGGGGGCGGACTAATGAAAAACTGTTTTTT
15 - TRBJ1-5 TRBD1 TRBV5-8 CASSRRTGPRQPQHF TGTGCCAGCAGCAGGAGGACAGGGCCTCGTCAGCCCCAGCATTTT
13 once TRBJ2-3 - TRBV7-6 CASSLSRGDTQYF TGTGCCAGCAGCTTAAGTAGGGGCGATACGCAGTATTTT
15 few TRBJ2-1 TRBD1 TRBV5-6 CASSLDRVANNEQFF TGTGCCAGCAGCCTCGACAGGGTGGCGAACAATGAGCAGTTCTTC
12 - TRBJ1-1 - TRBV30 CAWSVPGIEAFF TGTGCCTGGAGTGTACCCGGGATTGAAGCTTTCTTT
15 - TRBJ2-7 - TRBV9 CASSPGARGGYEQYF TGTGCCAGCTCACCAGGGGCAAGGGGGGGGTACGAGCAGTACTTC
15 - TRBJ2-5 TRBD1 TRBV2 CASSIQGARGETQYF TGTGCCAGCAGCATACAGGGGGCTAGGGGAGAGACCCAGTACTTC
16 - TRBJ2-1 - TRBV7-2 CASSFGGGGSYNEQFF TGTGCCAGCAGCTTTGGAGGGGGGGGCTCCTACAATGAGCAGTTCTTC
16 - TRBJ2-5 TRBD2 TRBV7-2 CASSLGSSGGGSTQYF TGTGCCAGCAGCTTAGGATCTAGCGGGGGGGGGTCGACCCAGTACTTC
14 once TRBJ2-7 - TRBV5-1 CASSFQAPVDEQYF TGCGCCAGCAGCTTTCAGGCCCCAGTCGACGAGCAGTACTTC
14 once TRBJ2-7 - TRBV15 CATSRDRGTYEQYF TGTGCCACCAGCAGAGATAGGGGTACCTACGAGCAGTACTTC
16 - TRBJ2-2 TRBD2 TRBV7-6 CASSFYITGGTGELFF TGTGCCAGCAGCTTTTATATTACGGGGGGCACCGGGGAGCTGTTTTTT
13 - TRBJ1-4 - TRBV5-5 CASSPGIPPELFF TGTGCCAGCAGCCCGGGAATACCCCCCGAACTGTTTTTT
18 few TRBJ2-7 TRBD1 TRBV27 CASSFSQHGQTGFYEQYF TGTGCCAGCAGTTTCAGTCAACACGGACAGACAGGGTTTTACGAGCAGTACTTC
14 - TRBJ2-5 TRBD1 TRBV19 CASSTPGGEETQYF TGTGCCAGTAGTACCCCAGGGGGCGAAGAGACCCAGTACTTC
15 - TRBJ2-1 - TRBV2 CASSEGEAPYNEQFF TGTGCCAGCAGTGAAGGAGAGGCCCCCTACAATGAGCAGTTCTTC
14 - TRBJ2-5 - TRBV28 CASSSGTLQETQYF TGTGCCAGCAGTTCCGGGACACTTCAAGAGACCCAGTACTTC
13 - TRBJ1-5 - TRBV30 CAWSALSNQPQHF TGTGCCTGGAGTGCTCTTAGCAATCAGCCCCAGCATTTT
15 - TRBJ2-7 TRBD2 TRBV19 CASSTTGLANYEQYF TGTGCCAGTAGTACCACGGGACTAGCGAATTACGAGCAGTACTTC
18 - TRBJ2-2 TRBD2 TRBV5-1 CASSTRSGTRMVTGELFF TGCGCCAGCAGCACCAGATCCGGGACTAGAATGGTGACCGGGGAGCTGTTTTTT
14 - TRBJ1-5 - TRBV19 CASSIGTQNQPQHF TGTGCCAGTAGTATAGGGACACAAAATCAGCCCCAGCATTTT
13 - TRBJ1-4 - TRBV4-3 CASSRQGSEKLFF TGCGCCAGCAGCCGTCAAGGGAGTGAAAAACTGTTTTTT
14 - TRBJ2-7 TRBD2 TRBV6-1 CASSGFGTTHEQYF TGTGCCAGCAGTGGGTTCGGGACTACCCACGAGCAGTACTTC
14 - TRBJ2-2 - TRBV5-1 CASSLTVYTGELFF TGCGCCAGCAGCTTGACAGTCTACACCGGGGAGCTGTTTTTT
15 once TRBJ2-2 TRBD2 TRBV28 CASSWSGRDTGELFF TGTGCCAGCAGTTGGTCAGGGAGGGACACCGGGGAGCTGTTTTTT
15 few TRBJ2-3 TRBD2 TRBV5-1 CASAPLSGTTDTQYF TGCGCCAGCGCCCCGCTTAGCGGGACCACAGATACGCAGTATTTT